The present entry profiles one T cell receptor (beta chain) with its context. Its antigen is currently unknown. This sample was included in a study of T cells in Graves' hyperthyroidism and ophthalmopathy. General study points: Peripheral blood also featured most of the thyroid clonotypes expanded above 0.001. A median about 7 months before onset, the model predicted ophthalmopathy.

CDR1 MNHEY and CDR2 SMNVEV come from the germline V gene (reference sequence). The CDR3 spans 16 residues. Unmatched junction bases numbered 7, after V lost 5 bases and J lost 2 bases. RNA transcripts were the template for amplifying TCR beta CDR3 regions. HTBI primers were employed in a first-round RT-PCR of the TCR CDR3. MiXCR was run by TCRdb on the multiplex PCR reads, yielding one entry per CDR3 protein. The profile covers 490,000 or so distinct CDR3 sequences, with under 25% appearing a single time and 45% to 50% taken by the ten largest. The V call is TRBV27, the J call TRBJ1-4; the match to TRBD1 covers 8 bases. The receptor's source is a woman in her 70s with Graves' ophthalmopathy. Source material: blood. CDR3 loop: CASSLAGGPTNEKLFF. CDR3 coding DNA: TGTGCCAGCAGTCTGGCAGGGGGCCCCACTAATGAAAAACTGTTTTTT.